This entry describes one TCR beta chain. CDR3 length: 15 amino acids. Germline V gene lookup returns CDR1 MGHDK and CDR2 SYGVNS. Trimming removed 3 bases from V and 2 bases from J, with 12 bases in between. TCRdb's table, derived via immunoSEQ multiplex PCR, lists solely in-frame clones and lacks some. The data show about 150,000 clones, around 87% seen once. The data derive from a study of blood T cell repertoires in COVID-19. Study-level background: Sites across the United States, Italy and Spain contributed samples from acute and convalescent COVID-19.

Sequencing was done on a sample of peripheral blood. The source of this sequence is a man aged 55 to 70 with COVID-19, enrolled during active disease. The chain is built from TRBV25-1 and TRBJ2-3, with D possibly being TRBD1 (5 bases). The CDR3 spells CASSDLQEFTDTQYF. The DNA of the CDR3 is TGTGCCAGCAGTGACCTACAGGAATTCACAGATACGCAGTATTTT.